The rows below give T cell receptor beta chains drawn from one sample of a study of T cell repertoires in cytomegalovirus infection. TCRdb ran MiXCR on the reads and lists one entry per CDR3 protein. In the table there are around 300,000 distinct CDR3 sequences, under 30% of which are singletons. Sequenced material: PBMCs. These receptors were obtained from a human donor in good health (CMV status not recorded). Some clones in this sample may be carry-over from other donors' samples. CDR3s include the opening cysteine and the closing phenylalanine or tryptophan. The D gene is left open where the match is weak. A row's size may be missing; if present it is once, few, many or a size class.

j_gene	v_gene	d_gene	abundance	CDR3aa	CDR3nt
TRBJ2-3	TRBV4-3	TRBD2	-	CASSQGPGGPADTQYF	TGCGCCAGCAGCCAAGGTCCGGGAGGGCCGGCAGATACGCAGTATTTT
TRBJ2-2	TRBV6-4	-	many	CASSSRGSNTGELFF	TGTGCCAGCAGTTCCCGTGGCTCGAACACCGGGGAGCTGTTTTTT
TRBJ2-6	TRBV6-5	-	-	CASRRQFSGANVLTF	TGTGCCAGCAGAAGACAGTTCTCTGGGGCCAACGTCCTGACTTTC
TRBJ1-5	TRBV5-6	-	-	CASSIGTDNNQPQHF	TGTGCCAGCAGCATCGGGACCGACAACAATCAGCCCCAGCATTTT
TRBJ2-1	TRBV20-1	TRBD2	once	CSARDPGLAYNEQFF	TGCAGTGCTAGAGACCCGGGACTAGCCTACAATGAGCAGTTCTTC
TRBJ2-4	TRBV28	-	few	CASSPRPPAKNIQYF	TGTGCCAGCAGTCCCAGACCGCCAGCCAAAAACATTCAGTACTTC
TRBJ2-5	TRBV6-5	TRBD2	-	CASSRAGTSGSVRETQYF	TGTGCCAGCAGCCGGGCCGGGACTAGCGGGAGCGTTCGGGAGACCCAGTACTTC
TRBJ1-1	TRBV7-2	-	many	CASSFRMNTEAFF	TGTGCCAGCAGCTTTAGAATGAACACTGAAGCTTTCTTT
TRBJ2-1	TRBV18	TRBD2	few	CASSPREAGGPSYNEQFF	TGTGCCAGCTCACCACGGGAAGCGGGGGGGCCGTCCTACAATGAGCAGTTCTTC
TRBJ2-5	TRBV7-3	-	many	CASSLTGGPQETQYF	TGTGCCAGCAGCTTAACTGGGGGGCCCCAAGAGACCCAGTACTTC
TRBJ2-4	TRBV7-6	-	many	CASSSGPSKNIQYF	TGTGCCAGCAGTTCGGGACCATCCAAAAACATTCAGTACTTC
TRBJ1-4	TRBV5-1	-	few	CASSLSRGRREKLFF	TGCGCCAGCAGCTTGAGCAGGGGTCGGAGAGAAAAACTGTTTTTT
TRBJ2-7	TRBV20-1	-	-	CSAANGYPYEQYF	TGCAGTGCAGCGAACGGATATCCCTACGAGCAGTACTTC
TRBJ2-2	TRBV28	TRBD2	-	CASSSSVTGGSGELFF	TGTGCCAGCAGTTCCTCCGTGACGGGGGGGTCCGGGGAGCTGTTTTTT
TRBJ2-5	TRBV12-3/TRBV12-4	TRBD1	few	CASSSILRDRDETQYF	TGTGCCAGCAGTTCCATCCTCCGGGACAGGGATGAGACCCAGTACTTC
TRBJ2-2	TRBV12-3/TRBV12-4	-	many	CASSSGPTGELFF	TGTGCCAGCAGTTCCGGGCCCACCGGGGAGCTGTTTTTT
TRBJ2-1	TRBV7-6	TRBD2	few	CASSFTSGYNNEQFF	TGTGCCAGCAGTTTTACTAGCGGATATAACAATGAGCAGTTCTTC
TRBJ1-5	TRBV11-2	TRBD1	few	CASSQQGSNQPQHF	TGTGCCAGCAGCCAACAGGGGAGCAATCAGCCCCAGCATTTT
TRBJ1-5	TRBV12-3/TRBV12-4	TRBD1	few	CASSKDRPQPQHF	TGTGCCAGCAGCAAGGACAGGCCTCAGCCCCAGCATTTT
TRBJ2-7	TRBV28	-	-	CASSSPGVEQYF	TGTGCCAGCAGTTCCCCGGGGGTCGAGCAGTACTTC
TRBJ2-5	TRBV4-1	-	-	CASSQVTGSETQYF	TGTGCCAGCAGCCAAGTGACTGGGTCGGAGACCCAGTACTTC
TRBJ1-5	TRBV28	-	many	CASRRRAGTVSNQPQHF	TGTGCCAGCAGGAGGAGGGCAGGGACGGTTAGCAATCAGCCCCAGCATTTT
TRBJ2-1	TRBV7-2	TRBD1	few	CASSLVGTANNEQFF	TGTGCCAGCAGCTTAGTCGGGACAGCGAACAATGAGCAGTTCTTC
TRBJ2-7	TRBV20-1	-	few	CSASRARDEQYF	TGCAGTGCCAGCCGTGCTAGGGACGAGCAGTACTTC
TRBJ2-3	TRBV28	-	-	CASSSSRGNTDTQYF	TGTGCCAGCAGTTCCTCTCGCGGAAACACAGATACGCAGTATTTT
TRBJ2-7	TRBV3-1	TRBD2	-	CASSQDASGNSYEQYF	TGTGCCAGCAGCCAAGATGCTAGCGGAAATTCCTACGAGCAGTACTTC
TRBJ2-7	TRBV6-1	-	many	CASSEAGGEYEQYF	TGTGCCAGCAGTGAAGCAGGGGGGGAGTACGAGCAGTACTTC
TRBJ2-7	TRBV12-3/TRBV12-4	-	few	CASSSPAAGAGNEQYF	TGTGCCAGCAGTTCCCCCGCCGCGGGGGCGGGTAACGAGCAGTACTTC
TRBJ1-6	TRBV7-2	TRBD1	many	CASSSRTGNNSPLHF	TGTGCCAGCAGCTCGAGGACAGGGAACAATTCACCCCTCCACTTT
TRBJ2-5	TRBV7-2	-	many	CASSARRTGGGETQYF	TGTGCCAGCAGCGCCCGGCGAACAGGAGGGGGAGAGACCCAGTACTTC
TRBJ2-3	TRBV20-1	TRBD1	few	CSASELQGLGDTQYF	TGCAGTGCTAGCGAGTTACAGGGGCTCGGAGATACGCAGTATTTT
TRBJ2-3	TRBV28	-	-	CASSTPTDTQYF	TGTGCCAGCAGCACCCCCACAGATACGCAGTATTTT
TRBJ2-7	TRBV19	TRBD2	-	CASTREGGLAGFYEQYF	TGTGCCAGTACCCGTGAGGGTGGACTAGCGGGATTCTACGAGCAGTACTTC
TRBJ2-5	TRBV7-2	TRBD2	many	CASSLNSGTQETQYF	TGTGCCAGCAGCTTAAATAGCGGGACCCAAGAGACCCAGTACTTC
TRBJ2-7	TRBV4-1	TRBD2	many	CASSWSSSGMYYEQYF	TGCGCCAGCAGCTGGAGTTCTAGCGGGATGTACTACGAGCAGTACTTC
TRBJ1-1	TRBV20-1	-	-	CSARVTGMAEAFF	TGCAGTGCTAGGGTCACGGGAATGGCTGAAGCTTTCTTT
TRBJ2-3	TRBV7-2	-	-	CASSLKAAESDTQYF	TGTGCCAGCAGCTTAAAAGCGGCCGAGTCAGATACGCAGTATTTT
TRBJ1-2	TRBV7-2	-	-	CASSTRELGYGYTF	TGTGCCAGCAGCACCCGGGAACTGGGCTATGGCTACACCTTC
TRBJ1-5	TRBV7-2	-	many	CASSLWGANQPQHF	TGTGCCAGCAGCTTGTGGGGGGCCAATCAGCCCCAGCATTTT
TRBJ2-7	TRBV7-2	-	many	CASSLALWSSYEQYF	TGTGCCAGCAGCTTAGCGCTCTGGAGCTCCTACGAGCAGTACTTC
TRBJ1-6	TRBV25-1	-	-	CASSESHRVPNSPLHF	TGTGCCAGCAGTGAATCCCACAGGGTGCCGAATTCACCCCTCCACTTT
TRBJ2-7	TRBV9	TRBD1	-	CASSGSGGSYEQYF	TGTGCCAGCAGCGGCTCAGGGGGATCCTACGAGCAGTACTTC
TRBJ2-7	TRBV7-2	-	few	CASRLGPGDLSYEQYF	TGTGCCAGCAGGTTAGGTCCAGGGGACCTCTCCTACGAGCAGTACTTC
TRBJ2-7	TRBV28	TRBD1	many	CASSPWDSKAYEQYF	TGTGCCAGCAGCCCTTGGGACAGCAAAGCCTACGAGCAGTACTTC
TRBJ1-6	TRBV7-2	-	many	CASSLGLGNSPLHF	TGTGCCAGCAGCTTAGGGTTGGGGAATTCACCCCTCCACTTT
TRBJ2-3	TRBV2	-	-	CASGFQGTDTQYF	TGTGCCAGCGGATTCCAGGGCACAGATACGCAGTATTTT
TRBJ2-7	TRBV29-1	-	once	CSVEGGSPYEQYF	TGCAGCGTTGAAGGGGGGAGTCCCTACGAGCAGTACTTC
TRBJ2-1	TRBV20-1	-	few	CNVLAGTVSEQFF	TGCAATGTTCTTGCTGGGACTGTCAGTGAGCAGTTCTTC
TRBJ2-7	TRBV6-2/TRBV6-3	-	few	CASSYSRGDTYEQYF	TGTGCCAGCAGTTACTCGAGGGGTGATACCTACGAGCAGTACTTC
TRBJ2-5	TRBV11-1	-	few	CASRFGSEETQYF	TGTGCCAGCAGATTCGGATCGGAAGAGACCCAGTACTTC
TRBJ2-7	TRBV20-1	-	few	CSARRGQSSSYEQYF	TGCAGTGCTAGAAGGGGCCAATCATCCTCCTACGAGCAGTACTTC
TRBJ2-7	TRBV12-3/TRBV12-4	-	-	CASSLVRNLRDEQYF	TGTGCCAGCAGTTTAGTCCGGAACCTTAGGGACGAGCAGTACTTC
TRBJ1-2	TRBV7-9	TRBD1	many	CASSGGTGAFTYGYTF	TGTGCCAGCAGCGGCGGGACAGGCGCATTTACCTATGGCTACACCTTC